This T cell receptor beta chain was recorded in a study of beta chain features in type 1 diabetes. Study summary: The examined sorted cells totaled under 120 million across samples. Regarding the study as a whole: Patients with Type 1 diabetes showed moderately but significantly shorter TCRB CDR3s in all four CD4+ subsets. Patients with type 1 diabetes showed fewer VDJ junction insertions and more deletions. In patients and controls equally, PCR might favor templates that are shorter.

Expressed TCRB transcripts were sequenced after all isolated RNA was converted to cDNA. An average of about 3.57 million reads was obtained for naive, central memory and regulatory T cell samples. The assay was immunoSEQ multiplex PCR, and TCRdb's table has in-frame clones only and misses some. The table lists some 660,000 clones, roughly an eighth of them singletons, with just under 0.04% in the top ten. This clone occurred a few times. As yet, its antigen is unknown. The sample taken for sequencing was naive CD4+ T cells from blood. The TCR was taken from a man aged 18 to 35 with type 1 diabetes.

This CDR3 is CASSYAQGPSTDTQYF. The CDR3 nucleotides read TGTGCCAGCAGTTACGCCCAGGGCCCGAGCACAGATACGCAGTATTTT. V and J are TRBV6-5 and TRBJ2-3; D possibly corresponds to TRBD1 (5 bases). This CDR3 contains 16 residues. Germline CDR1 MNHEY, CDR2 SVGAGI. V lost 2 bases to trimming and J lost 0 bases, with 12 bases between them.